The source of this T cell receptor beta chain is a study of blood T cell repertoires in COVID-19 (dated by TCRdb to the early 2020s). In terms of the full investigation: The collaborator samples originated in the United States, Italy and Spain and spanned the acute and convalescent phases of COVID-19. Samples came from the ongoing ImmuneRACE study (first 160 participants) plus 1,254 subjects from 6 global collaborators. The repertoires were released in a freely available public database meant as a resource for research on the immune response to SARS-CoV-2. The material from the prospective study consisted of cDNA or gDNA derived from T cells, B-cell-depleted T cells, or PBMCs. The sample metadata nearly always contained a de-identified subject ID, COVID-19 status, age in years and sex. Subjects who had been exposed to COVID-19, were actively infected with it, or had recovered from it provided the deeply sampled blood TCRbeta repertoires that made up the dataset. Where HLA class I and class II types were available, the types were taken from metadata supplied by the sample provider, not from assay-based typing. What the study reported, not specific to this receptor: The quantity of clinical and demographic metadata differed by source and by participant and was supplied without curation.

Taken from the germline V gene (reference sequence), the CDR1 and CDR2 loops are LNHDA and SQIVND. The trim is 6 bases for V and 0 bases for J, with a gap of 8 bases between the germline ends. There are 14 amino acids in the CDR3, from cysteine to phenylalanine inclusive. Kept here is only the CDR3 DNA, which spans 42 bases and is read in frame from base 1. Regarding this clone: The antigen it binds to is not known. Per-base quality was not reported, and no clone a single base away is much larger than it.

The collaborating institutions used their own protocols to collect whole blood in K2EDTA tubes. Collaborator samples were shipped for TCRbeta analysis as frozen whole blood, isolated PBMCs, or DNA extracted from either sample type. TCRbeta CDR3 regions were amplified from genomic DNA using the immunoSEQ Assay, a bias-controlled multiplex PCR. The original pipeline was this. Nucleated cell counts per sample were estimated from amplification of reference gene primers within the assay. To quantify the absolute abundance of each unique TCRbeta CDR3 rearrangement, sequence reads were collapsed and filtered. For each sample, productive Simpson clonality was calculated by taking the square root of Simpson's diversity index across productive rearrangements. This is the immuneACCESS table as TCRdb keeps it, with only in-frame sequences that have V and J called. A part of the clones is gone; compared with another copy, unresolved V genes explain less than half, and the rest is unexplained. The V and J calls and the clone size are those of that table, but D and trimming were determined from the DNA. For this sample the table gives some 90,000 clones, of which around 88% were detected only once. Clones ranked in the top ten supply around 1.3% of the sample.

This receptor was taken from a man older than 75 with active or convalescent COVID-19. Recombination joined TRBV19 with TRBJ1-4; the D gene cannot be resolved reliably. Sequenced: peripheral blood. The CDR3 here reads CASREYATNEKLFF. The DNA reads as follows: TGTGCCAGTAGGGAGTATGCAACTAATGAAAAACTGTTTTTT.